Below, 24 T cell receptor beta chains from the same sample are listed, as sequenced in a study of T cells in localized non-small cell lung cancer. The data were produced by immunoSEQ multiplex PCR, yet TCRdb's version contains in-frame clones alone and is incomplete. The sample lists 45,000 to 60,000 clones; over 70% were seen once. Here the sequenced sample was PBMCs, taken before any cancer treatment. These receptors originate from a woman aged 40-69 years with stage II lung adenocarcinoma.

The rearrangement uses TRBV4-3 and TRBJ2-3, with TRBD1 as a possible D gene (7 bases). The CDR3 is made up of 15 amino acids. Germline V CDR1 and CDR2: LGHNA, YSLEER. V shed 0 bases and J shed 6 bases, with 13 bases lying between them. CDR3 protein: CASSQEAGGWDTQYF. In nucleotides, the CDR3 is TGCGCCAGCAGCCAAGAGGCAGGGGGGTGGGATACGCAGTATTTT.

The chain recombines TRBV27 with TRBJ1-3, with 9 bases fitting TRBD1. This CDR3 has 15 amino acids. The J segment lost 3 bases and the V segment lost 6 bases, leaving 6 bases of the junction unmatched. Germline values: CDR1 MNHEY, CDR2 SMNVEV (reference sequence). The DNA for the CDR3 is TGTGCCAGCAGGATACGACAGGGGGATGGAAACACCATATATTTT. Translated, it gives CASRIRQGDGNTIYF.

CDR3 protein: CSAGREDNEKLFF. CDR3 nucleotide sequence: TGCAGCGCCGGACGGGAAGATAATGAAAAACTGTTTTTT. The gene calls are TRBV29-1 and TRBJ1-4; no firm D call. Trimming took 7 bases from V and 4 from J, leaving 13 bases between them. This CDR3 region has 13 residues. CDR1 is SQVTM and CDR2 is ANQGSEA in the germline V gene. The entire variable domain, with the rest obtained from reference TRBV29-1 and TRBJ1-4, is as follows: SAVISQKPSRDICQRGTSLTIQCQVDSQVTMMFWYRQQPGQSLTLIATANQGSEATYESGFVIDKFPISRPNLTFSTLTVSNMSPEDSSIYLCSAGREDNEKLFFGSGTQLSVL.

This chain uses TRBV19 with TRBJ2-2, with D perhaps matching TRBD1 (5 bases). The germline V and J ends were trimmed by 1 base and 1 base, with 7 bases remaining between them. Germline CDR1 and CDR2: LNHDA and SQIVND (reference sequence). The CDR3 spans 15 residues. Here the CDR3 reads CASSIARGNTGELFF. CDR3 in DNA: TGTGCCAGTAGTATAGCTAGGGGGAACACCGGGGAGCTGTTTTTT.

V and J are TRBV2 and TRBJ2-1; the D call may be TRBD1 or TRBD2 (5 bases each). Germline CDR1 reads SNHLY; CDR2 reads FYNNEI. Trimming pared 8 bases from V and 5 bases from J, leaving 16 bases between. This CDR3 contains 14 residues. The CDR3 sequence: CASYFRDVDNEQFF. The DNA for the CDR3 is TGTGCCAGCTATTTCCGGGACGTAGACAATGAGCAGTTCTTC.

This clone was picked up one time. The V call is TRBV13, the J call TRBJ2-2, with 11 bases matching TRBD2. V shed 5 bases, J shed 3 bases, and the junction held 11 bases outside the gene matches. The CDR3 runs to 18 residues. Germline CDR1 PRHDT, CDR2 FYEKMQ (reference sequence). CDR3 in DNA: TGTGCCAGCAGCCTACGAACACGTAGCGGGGGGGACACCGGGGAGCTGTTTTTT. This translates into CASSLRTRSGGDTGELFF.

The rearrangement joins TRBV19 to TRBJ1-1; D is unclear. V shed 1 base and J shed 1 base, with 7 bases lying between them. This CDR3 has 14 amino acids. Germline V gene sequence: CDR1 LNHDA, CDR2 SQIVND (reference sequence). CDR3 sequence reads: CASSIAHTNTEAFF. The CDR3 bases are TGTGCCAGTAGTATAGCACACACGAACACTGAAGCTTTCTTT.

V is TRBV18 and J is TRBJ1-4; TRBD1 might be the D (5 bases). V was trimmed by 2 bases and J by 8 bases, leaving 12 bases between them. Germline CDR1 and CDR2: KGHSH and LQKENI. The CDR3 sequence is 14 residues long. The CDR3 bases are TGTGCCAGCTCACCAAGGGACCAGCGCGAAAAACTGTTTTTT. Protein sequence: CASSPRDQREKLFF. Filled out from reference TRBV18 and TRBJ1-4, the complete variable domain reads NAGVMQNPRHLVRRRGQEARLRCSPMKGHSHVYWYRQLPEEGLKFMVYLQKENIIDESGMPKERFSAEFPKEGPSILRIQQVVRGDSAAYFCASSPRDQREKLFFGSGTQLSVL.

The V call is TRBV19, the J call TRBJ1-1, with TRBD1 as a possible D gene (6 bases). V lost 4 bases and J 1 base, leaving 13 bases between the germline ends. The germline V gene encodes CDR1 LNHDA and CDR2 SQIVND (reference sequence). The CDR3 extends over 15 amino acids. The CDR3 DNA reads TGTGCCAGTAGTACTGGGGGCCGGGGGAACACTGAAGCTTTCTTT. It encodes CASSTGGRGNTEAFF.

The chain is built from TRBV27 and TRBJ2-3; 11 bases fit TRBD1. The V and J ends lost 4 bases and 5 bases, in that order; junction bases with no gene match: 8. The germline CDR1 and CDR2 sequences are MNHEY and SMNVEV (reference sequence). The CDR3 loop spans 16 amino acids. The DNA for the CDR3 is TGTGCCAGCAGTTCCCGGACAGGGGGCTATATAGATACGCAGTATTTT. Its protein product is CASSSRTGGYIDTQYF.

This clone was picked up a small number of times. The CDR3, as DNA: TGTGCCAGCAGTGAACCAGCATATGGCTACACCTTC. Translation: CASSEPAYGYTF. The chain employs TRBV6-1 and TRBJ1-2; no reliable D call. Germline CDR1 and CDR2: MNHNS and SASEGT. V lost 2 bases and J 5 bases, leaving 6 bases between the germline ends. This CDR3 has 12 residues.

The V call is TRBV5-1, the J call TRBJ2-3; no clear D. Germline CDR1 and CDR2: SGHRS and YFSETQ. The CDR3 has 13 residues. The V and J ends lost 1 base and 1 base respectively, with 4 bases between them. Here the CDR3 DNA reads TGCGCCAGCAGCTTGACAGGCACAGATACGCAGTATTTT. Encoded protein: CASSLTGTDTQYF. Full variable domain (rest looked up from reference TRBV5-1 and TRBJ2-3): KAGVTQTPRYLIKTRGQQVTLSCSPISGHRSVSWYQQTPGQGLQFLFEYFSETQRNKGNFPGRFSGRQFSNSRSEMNVSTLELGDSALYLCASSLTGTDTQYFGPGTRLTVL.

This clone occurred once. The genes are TRBV6-5 and TRBJ2-2; tentatively, D is TRBD2 (5 bases). In germline, CDR1 is MNHEY, CDR2 SVGAGI. The CDR3 is made up of 15 amino acids. Trimming stripped 6 bases from V and 1 base from J, with 12 bases between. The CDR3 protein is CASRRLPQNTGELFF. DNA of the CDR3: TGTGCCAGCAGGCGACTACCGCAGAACACCGGGGAGCTGTTTTTT.

This clone has a single count. V is TRBV4-3 and J is TRBJ2-7; TRBD2 matches 12 bases. CDR1 and CDR2 from the germline V gene are LGHNA and YSLEER. The junction had 10 bases not matched to a gene; V was cut back by 0 bases and J by 7 bases. This CDR3 contains 17 residues. CDR3 coding DNA: TGCGCCAGCAGCCAAGATTCCCCCGGGCTAGCGGGGGGGGAGCAGTACTTC. It codes for CASSQDSPGLAGGEQYF.

In DNA, the CDR3 is TGCAGCGGAAAAGGGGGATCGGGGAATGAAAAACTGTTTTTT. It codes for CSGKGGSGNEKLFF. J is TRBJ1-4 and V is TRBV29-1, with a weak D call TRBD1 (6 bases). CDR1 and CDR2 from the germline V gene are SQVTM and ANQGSEA. This CDR3 contains 14 residues. Trimming removed 7 bases at V and 5 bases at J, with 17 bases between.

This clone was seen a single time. The chain recombines TRBV5-1 with TRBJ2-7; perhaps TRBD1 as D (5 bases). V was pared by 0 bases and J by 7 bases, with 17 bases between. Germline CDR1 and CDR2: SGHRS and YFSETQ. The CDR3 is made up of 15 amino acids. The CDR3 loop reads CASSLVPGPVIEQYF. The CDR3 region has the DNA TGCGCCAGCAGCTTGGTCCCAGGGCCAGTTATAGAGCAGTACTTC. The complete variable domain, with remaining parts taken from reference TRBV5-1 and TRBJ2-7, reads KAGVTQTPRYLIKTRGQQVTLSCSPISGHRSVSWYQQTPGQGLQFLFEYFSETQRNKGNFPGRFSGRQFSNSRSEMNVSTLELGDSALYLCASSLVPGPVIEQYFGPGTRLTVT.

This clone was detected a few times. The CDR3 region is CASSYGLKRGIYGYTF. The CDR3 bases are TGTGCCAGCAGTTACGGACTGAAGAGGGGGATCTATGGCTACACCTTC. V is TRBV6-6 and J is TRBJ1-2, with D tentatively TRBD1 (6 bases). The CDR3 is 16 residues long. The ends were cut back, 2 bases at V and 4 bases at J, with 17 bases in the middle. Germline V lookup: CDR1 MNHNY, CDR2 SVGAGI (reference sequence).

By share, this clone counts as medium-sized. The chain links TRBV4-1 to TRBJ1-6; 7 nucleotides line up with TRBD1. CDR3 length: 15 residues. V trimming: 3 bases; J trimming: 6 bases; junction bases outside the gene matches: 5. Per the germline V gene, CDR1 is MGHRA and CDR2 is YSYEKL. The CDR3 DNA is TGCGCCAGCAGCCATACAGGGGACTCTAATTCACCCCTCCACTTT. Translation gives CASSHTGDSNSPLHF.

This clone was picked up one time. This chain links TRBV27 with TRBJ1-6, with D tentatively TRBD1 (5 bases). The germline gives CDR1 MNHEY, CDR2 SMNVEV (reference sequence). The CDR3 spans 15 residues. Trimming shortened V by 4 bases and J by 6 bases, and 13 bases separated the two germline ends. CDR3 sequence reads: CASSSRDASNSPLHF. Here the CDR3 DNA reads TGTGCCAGCAGTTCACGGGACGCCAGTAATTCACCCCTCCACTTT.

This clone has only one observation. The gene calls are TRBV18 and TRBJ1-4, with D possibly being TRBD1 (5 bases). V lost 2 bases and J lost 8, with 12 bases in between. The CDR3 covers 14 residues. Germline values: CDR1 KGHSH, CDR2 LQKENI. CDR3 bases: TGTGCCAGCTCACCAAAAGGGACGGGGGAAAAACTGTTTTTT. Its protein is CASSPKGTGEKLFF.

The V and J genes are TRBV14 and TRBJ2-6; no clear D. The CDR3 consists of 15 residues. Looked up from germline, CDR1 is SGHDN and CDR2 is FVKESK. The germline V and J ends were trimmed by 4 bases and 4 bases, with 11 bases remaining between them. Here the CDR3 reads CASSLRAGGANVLTF. Here the CDR3 DNA reads TGTGCCAGCAGCCTCCGGGCCGGCGGGGCCAACGTCCTGACTTTC.

The chain has TRBV30 and TRBJ2-7, with 9 bases that match TRBD1. V was clipped by 3 bases and J by 5 bases; unmatched bases: 8. Germline V lookup: CDR1 GTSNPN, CDR2 SVGIG (reference sequence). CDR3 length: 14 residues. CDR3 bases: TGTGCCTGGAGCCATGGGACAGGGAGCCACGAGCAGTACTTC. Its protein is CAWSHGTGSHEQYF.

This clone was seen once. The chain is built from TRBV29-1 and TRBJ1-1; D is uncertain. CDR1 is SQVTM, CDR2 ANQGSEA, per germline. The CDR3 loop spans 13 amino acids. V lost 7 bases and J lost 0, with 12 bases in between. The CDR3 region has the DNA TGCAGCGCTACCGCCCCCTTGAACACTGAAGCTTTCTTT. Its protein is CSATAPLNTEAFF.

The rearrangement joins TRBV7-2 to TRBJ1-2, with unresolved D. There are 12 residues in the CDR3. Germline values: CDR1 SGHTA, CDR2 FQGNSA. V gave up 1 base and J gave up 8 bases, with 8 bases separating them. The CDR3 sequence is CASSLDVGGYTF. The DNA of the CDR3 is TGTGCCAGCAGCTTAGATGTGGGGGGCTACACCTTC.